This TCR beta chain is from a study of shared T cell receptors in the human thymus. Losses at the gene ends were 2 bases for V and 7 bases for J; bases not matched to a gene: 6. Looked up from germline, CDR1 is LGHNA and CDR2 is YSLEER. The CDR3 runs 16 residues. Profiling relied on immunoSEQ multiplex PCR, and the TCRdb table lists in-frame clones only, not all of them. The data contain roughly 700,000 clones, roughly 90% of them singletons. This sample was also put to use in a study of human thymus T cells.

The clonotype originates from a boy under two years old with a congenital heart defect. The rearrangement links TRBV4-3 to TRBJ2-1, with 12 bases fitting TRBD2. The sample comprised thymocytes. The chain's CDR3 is CASSQLTSGSANEQFF. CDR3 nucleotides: TGCGCCAGCAGCCAACTGACTAGCGGGAGCGCAAATGAGCAGTTCTTC.